The 29 T cell receptor beta chains listed next were all sequenced from one sample in a study of CD8 T cells in ankylosing spondylitis. Broader study findings: It appeared that ankylosing spondylitis blood was characterized by a TCR beta motif of 8 or 9 highly homologous variants.

These receptors have no identified antigens. Each CDR3 protein gets one entry after TCRdb re-called the 5' RACE reads with MiXCR. This sample yields 220,000 or so distinct CDR3 sequences, of which around 16% are seen a single time; under 55% belongs to the top ten. Input material: blood, either unsorted or a sorted T cell fraction (not recorded which). The receptors originated from a male donor with ankylosing spondylitis.

V and J are TRBV21-1 and TRBJ2-3; the table's D call, TRBD1, was not checked against the DNA. TRBV21-1 is described as a pseudogene. The CDR3 sequence is 15 residues long. The CDR3 region is CASSKGGKGTDTQYF. For the CDR3, the DNA is TGTGCCAGCAGCAAAGGCGGGAAAGGTACAGATACGCAGTATTTT.

This clonotype was seen a handful of times. The chain carries TRBV7-9 and TRBJ2-7; 10 bases are a match to TRBD2. This CDR3 comprises 16 residues. Germline trimming cut 5 bases from V and 3 bases from J; bases unmatched to any gene: 10. Germline assignment: CDR1 SEHNR and CDR2 FQNEAQ (reference sequence). CDR3 sequence: CASSPPTSGSLYEQYF. CDR3 in DNA: TGTGCCAGCAGCCCCCCGACTAGCGGGTCTCTCTACGAGCAGTACTTC.

The table lists this clonotype with many counts. The J gene is TRBJ1-4, the V gene TRBV6-2 or TRBV6-3; unclear D gene. Germline-derived CDR1 and CDR2 are MNHEY and SVGEGT. V was pared by 8 bases and J by 3 bases, with 16 bases between. The CDR3 contains 15 residues. CDR3 in DNA: TGTGCCAGCGCAGACTTGGGAACAGCTAATGAAAAACTGTTTTTT. Protein sequence: CASADLGTANEKLFF.

The sample holds a few counts of this clonotype. The rearrangement joins TRBV6-1 to TRBJ2-7; weak D call: TRBD1 (6 bases). CDR3 length: 14 amino acids. Germline lookup yields CDR1 MNHNS and CDR2 SASEGT. The V end lost 6 bases, the J end lost 3 bases, and 15 bases lay between the germline ends. The CDR3 DNA follows: TGTGCCAGCAGGGATTCGGACAGCTTCTACGAGCAGTACTTC. Amino acid sequence: CASRDSDSFYEQYF.

The V gene is TRBV13, the J gene TRBJ1-4; D possibly corresponds to TRBD1 (6 bases). The CDR3 extends over 15 amino acids. CDR1 and CDR2 from the germline V gene are PRHDT and FYEKMQ (reference sequence). V was cut by 1 base and J by 8 bases, with 14 bases left in between. In DNA, the CDR3 is TGTGCCAGCAGCTTAGCTACAGGGTCGGCGGAAAAACTGTTTTTT. Its protein is CASSLATGSAEKLFF.

The rearrangement uses TRBV3-1 and TRBJ2-7; 10 bases line up with TRBD2. CDR3 length equals 15 residues. Trimming cost V 4 bases and J 4 bases; bases outside gene matches: 7. Germline V gives CDR1 LGHDT, CDR2 YNNKEL (reference sequence). This CDR3 reads CASSLWASGGYEQYF. The CDR3 region has the DNA TGTGCCAGCAGCCTTTGGGCTAGCGGGGGTTACGAGCAGTACTTC.

V usage is TRBV2 and J usage is TRBJ1-2, with D uncertain. V was clipped by 0 bases and J by 4 bases, with 6 bases between them. CDR3 length equals 13 residues. Germline assignment: CDR1 SNHLY and CDR2 FYNNEI. Here the CDR3 DNA reads TGTGCCAGCAGTGAAGCAGGTACCTATGGCTACACCTTC. As protein: CASSEAGTYGYTF.

This chain joins TRBV5-5 and TRBJ2-7; D unresolved. Trimming cost V 0 bases and J 0 bases, with 13 bases left between them. There are 16 residues in the CDR3. Germline CDR1 SGHKS, CDR2 YYEKEE (reference sequence). Here the CDR3 reads CASSLGVDPASYEQYF. CDR3 bases: TGTGCCAGCAGCTTGGGCGTAGACCCGGCCTCCTACGAGCAGTACTTC.

The rearrangement joins TRBV3-1 to TRBJ2-3, with 9 bases that match TRBD2. Germline V gene data show CDR1 as LGHDT and CDR2 as YNNKEL (reference sequence). The CDR3 runs 17 residues. Germline trimming cut 4 bases from V and 6 bases from J; bases unmatched to any gene: 14. The CDR3 loop is CASSRLAGAPSADTQYF. The CDR3 DNA sequence: TGTGCCAGCAGCCGGTTAGCGGGGGCGCCTTCTGCGGATACGCAGTATTTT.

The chain recombines TRBV6-1 with TRBJ2-2, with TRBD2 as a possible D gene (6 bases). This CDR3 contains 13 residues. Germline lookup yields CDR1 MNHNS and CDR2 SASEGT. Trimming pared 3 bases from V and 6 bases from J, leaving 8 bases between. CDR3 DNA sequence: TGTGCCAGCAGTGACTGGGGGGCCGGGGAGCTGTTTTTT. This gives the protein CASSDWGAGELFF.

The chain joins TRBV20-1 to TRBJ2-7; 7 bases fit TRBD1. V dropped 0 bases and J dropped 2; count of bases not matched to a gene: 7. The CDR3 sequence is 15 residues long. Germline CDR1 and CDR2: DFQATT and SNEGSKA (reference sequence). CDR3 coding DNA: TGCAGTGCTAGAGACACGGGACAGCTAACCTACGAGCAGTACTTC. This translates into CSARDTGQLTYEQYF.

DNA of the CDR3: TGTGCCATCAGTGCGACCCTAAGCCCCTACGAGCAGTACTTC. Amino acids: CAISATLSPYEQYF. This chain connects TRBV10-3 to TRBJ2-7; no definite D call. This CDR3 has 14 amino acids. The V end was cut by 4 bases, the J end by 2 bases, with 12 bases between. Germline CDR1 and CDR2: ENHRY and SYGVKD.

The chain recombines TRBV5-1 with TRBJ1-2, with 8 bases that match TRBD1. Per germline, CDR1 SGHRS and CDR2 YFSETQ. Unmatched junction bases numbered 9, after V lost 4 bases and J lost 4 bases. The CDR3 totals 15 residues. CDR3 sequence: CASSPVTGEIYGYTF. The DNA of the CDR3 is TGCGCCAGCAGCCCTGTGACAGGGGAAATCTATGGCTACACCTTC.

This rearrangement joins TRBV6-1 to TRBJ2-3, with D unresolved. Germline V gene sequence: CDR1 MNHNS, CDR2 SASEGT. With 1 base removed from V and 0 bases from J, the gap between germline ends came to 8 bases. This CDR3 contains 15 residues. The CDR3 DNA reads as TGTGCCAGCAGTGAAGGAATGGGGAGCACAGATACGCAGTATTTT. Translation: CASSEGMGSTDTQYF.

This sequence joins TRBV2 and TRBJ1-2; no clear D. Trimming cost V 2 bases and J 2 bases, with 6 bases left between them. CDR3 size: 13 residues. In germline, CDR1 is SNHLY, CDR2 FYNNEI. CDR3 protein: CASSEYVNYGYTF. In DNA form, the CDR3 reads TGTGCCAGCAGTGAATACGTAAACTATGGCTACACCTTC.

The sample holds a few counts of this clonotype. V and J are TRBV20-1 and TRBJ2-7; 8 positions match TRBD2. CDR3 length equals 15 residues. Per germline, CDR1 DFQATT and CDR2 SNEGSKA (reference sequence). The V segment lost 0 bases and the J segment 6 bases; nucleotides outside the gene matches: 10. In DNA form, the CDR3 reads TGCAGTGCTAGAGATCTCCAGCGGGAGAGTGGCGAGCAGTACTTC. Protein product: CSARDLQRESGEQYF.

The CDR3 nucleotides read TGCAGCGTTGATCTGACAGGGGGTCGGGGCTATGGCTACACCTTC. It translates to CSVDLTGGRGYGYTF. The chain recombines TRBV29-1 with TRBJ1-2; 9 bases agree with TRBD1. Trimming took 3 bases from V and 4 from J; bases not matched to a gene: 9. The germline V gene has CDR1 SQVTM and CDR2 ANQGSEA. This CDR3 has 15 residues.

This chain links TRBV6-5 with TRBJ2-2; D not certain. Trimming left V 2 bases short and J 0 bases short, with 4 bases between. This CDR3 contains 14 residues. CDR1 MNHEY and CDR2 SVGAGI come from the germline V gene. CDR3 in amino acids: CASSYGANTGELFF. The CDR3 coding sequence is TGTGCCAGCAGTTACGGGGCGAACACCGGGGAGCTGTTTTTT.

The table lists this clonotype with a few counts. The V call is TRBV5-6, the J call TRBJ2-1; possibly TRBD2 for D (5 bases). V was trimmed by 4 bases and J by 0 bases, leaving 17 bases between them. Germline V gene lookup returns CDR1 SGHDT and CDR2 YYEEEE. The CDR3 is 17 amino acids. This CDR3 is CASSPVPAASSYNEQFF. The CDR3 bases are TGTGCCAGCAGCCCCGTCCCAGCGGCAAGCTCCTACAATGAGCAGTTCTTC. The variable domain in full, completed from reference TRBV5-6 and TRBJ2-1, reads DAGVTQSPTHLIKTRGQQVTLRCSPKSGHDTVSWYQQALGQGPQFIFQYYEEEERQRGNFPDRFSGHQFPNYSSELNVNALLLGDSALYLCASSPVPAASSYNEQFFGPGTRLTVL.

The rearrangement uses TRBV29-1 and TRBJ2-1; TRBD2 matches 10 bases. V dropped 1 base and J dropped 8; count of bases not matched to a gene: 11. The V gene's germline CDR1 is SQVTM and CDR2 ANQGSEA. The CDR3 length is 16 residues. For the CDR3, the DNA is TGCAGCGTTGAAGGTCCTCTAGCGGGGGATTGGTATGAGCAGTTCTTC. This codes for CSVEGPLAGDWYEQFF.

As for this clonotype: One end of the junction varies from germline; a read error may be responsible. The chain carries TRBV7-8 and TRBJ2-3, with 14 nucleotides matching TRBD2. Germline loops: CDR1 SGHVS, CDR2 FQNEAQ. The CDR3 extends over 17 amino acids. The CDR3 nucleotides read TGTGTCAGCAGCCCCCGACTAGCGGGAGGGAGCACAGATACGCAGTATTTT. Protein sequence: CVSSPRLAGGSTDTQYF.

The chain has TRBV5-6 and TRBJ2-1; TRBD1 agrees at 8 bases. Germline V lookup: CDR1 SGHDT, CDR2 YYEEEE. J lost 8 bases, V lost 4 bases, and 17 bases had no gene match. The CDR3 is 17 residues long. The chain's CDR3 is CASSPARGTGDGDEQFF. CDR3 coding DNA: TGTGCCAGCAGCCCTGCAAGGGGGACAGGTGATGGCGATGAGCAGTTCTTC.

V usage is TRBV4-3 and J usage is TRBJ2-3; 8 nucleotides align to TRBD2. Trimming at V came to 0 bases and at J to 6 bases, leaving 11 bases not matched to a gene. The CDR3 covers 17 residues. Germline lookup yields CDR1 LGHNA and CDR2 YSLEER. CDR3 sequence: CASSQDVTAGAGDTQYF. The CDR3 nucleotides are TGCGCCAGCAGCCAAGATGTCACAGCGGGAGCGGGGGATACGCAGTATTTT.

The CDR3 DNA follows: TGTGCCAGCAGTTTGAGGGACATGTCTTACGAGCAGTACTTC. This sequence encodes CASSLRDMSYEQYF. V and J are TRBV27 and TRBJ2-7; tentatively, D is TRBD1 (6 bases). The CDR3 is made up of 14 amino acids. CDR1 and CDR2 from the germline V gene are MNHEY and SMNVEV (reference sequence). The V end was cut by 3 bases, the J end by 4 bases, with 13 bases between.

This clonotype turned up a few times. This chain joins TRBV6-5 and TRBJ2-5; 10 positions match TRBD1. With V trimmed by 1 base and J by 5 bases, 4 bases remained unmatched. The V gene's germline CDR1 is MNHEY and CDR2 SVGAGI. This CDR3 has 15 amino acids. CDR3 nucleotides: TGTGCCAGCAGTTACTGGGGGACAGGGGAGGAGACCCAGTACTTC. Its translation: CASSYWGTGEETQYF.

This clonotype came up a few times. J is TRBJ2-1 and V is TRBV5-6; D might be TRBD1 (6 bases). Germline V gives CDR1 SGHDT, CDR2 YYEEEE. The V and J ends lost 2 bases and 5 bases respectively, with 11 bases between them. This CDR3 has 14 amino acids. Here the CDR3 reads CASSLTGSNNEQFF. The CDR3 DNA is TGTGCCAGCAGCTTAACAGGGTCCAACAATGAGCAGTTCTTC.

The V and J genes are TRBV30 and TRBJ2-2, with unresolved D. The length of the CDR3 is 13 residues. V was trimmed by 0 bases and J by 6 bases, leaving 8 bases between them. The germline V gene has CDR1 GTSNPN and CDR2 SVGIG (reference sequence). The CDR3 DNA sequence: TGTGCCTGGAGTGTACGGCACTCCGGGGAGCTGTTTTTT. Translation gives CAWSVRHSGELFF.

The genes are TRBV30 and TRBJ2-7; D unclear. V was clipped by 0 bases and J by 3 bases, with 12 bases between them. CDR3 size: 14 residues. From germline, CDR1 is GTSNPN and CDR2 SVGIG (reference sequence). The CDR3 coding sequence is TGTGCCTGGAGTGTGGAAATGCGGAACTACGAGCAGTACTTC. Its translation: CAWSVEMRNYEQYF.

This clonotype appeared a few times. The rearrangement links TRBV28 to TRBJ1-5; perhaps TRBD1 as D (6 bases). Germline CDR1 reads MDHEN; CDR2 reads SYDVKM. The V gene lost 6 bases and the J gene lost 0 bases, with 12 bases spanning the gap. CDR3 length equals 15 residues. CDR3 nucleotide sequence: TGTGCCAGCAGGGGGACATCTGATAGCAATCAGCCCCAGCATTTT. Protein sequence: CASRGTSDSNQPQHF.